The present T cell receptor (beta chain) was sequenced within a study of blood T cell repertoires in COVID-19. This clone was seen more than once but under ten times. V lost 4 bases to trimming and J lost 4 bases, with 7 bases between them. The length of the CDR3 is 12 residues. CDR1 is MGHDK, CDR2 SYGVNS, per germline. This table comes from immunoSEQ multiplex PCR, and its TCRdb copy is limited to in-frame clones, with some not included. The sample gives tens of thousands of clones, approximately 88% of which show up once; 11% is in the top ten. The chain employs TRBV25-1 and TRBJ1-2; the D is unclear. The material sequenced was peripheral blood. The origin of this receptor is a man aged 80 or over with acute or convalescent COVID-19. The CDR3 sequence is CASSGNTYGYTF. CDR3 coding DNA: TGTGCCAGCAGTGGAAACACCTATGGCTACACCTTC.